This T cell receptor (beta chain) is from a study of OX40 agonist ivuxolimab in advanced cancers. Study background: Of the participants, roughly 40% had some prior anti-PD-1, anti-PD-L1 or anti-CTLA-4 therapy, which was allowed. Study-wide findings and caveats: The specificity for antigen of the expanded peripheral T cells was not determined. Averaged across samples, CD8+ T cells carried more expanded clones than CD4+ did.

The method was immunoSEQ multiplex PCR; TCRdb's version includes in-frame clones alone and lacks a portion of them. The sample lists fewer than 70,000 clones, roughly nine tenths occurring once. CDR3 length: 13 amino acids. Per the germline V gene, CDR1 is SGHNT and CDR2 is YYREEE (reference sequence). V lost 2 bases to trimming and J lost 6 bases, with 12 bases between them. Concerning this clone itself: Its antigen remains unidentified.

The sequencing used CD4+ or CD8+ T cells sorted from blood, collected in a trial of the OX40 agonist ivuxolimab. This TCR came from an adult with an advanced solid tumor such as melanoma, head and neck, liver or kidney cancer. The chain couples TRBV5-4 to TRBJ2-7; D may correspond to TRBD1 or TRBD2 (5 bases each). CDR3 amino acids: CASSFIGDREQYF. In DNA form, the CDR3 reads TGTGCCAGCAGCTTCATCGGGGACCGCGAGCAGTACTTC.